These 14 T cell receptor beta chains originate from one sample sequenced in a study of a mutant IDH1 vaccine in newly diagnosed glioma. Produced via immunoSEQ multiplex PCR; TCRdb's table is partial and in-frame only. The data contain about 94,000 clones, about nine tenths of them singletons. The time point denotes: week 47, end of study. Mutant IDH1 20-mer peptide, at 300 ug, made up each vaccine dose, with topical imiquimod. Their cognate antigens are unknown. This specimen consisted of PBMCs, obtained from a glioma patient whose treatment included an IDH1 peptide vaccine. The receptors were gathered from a woman between 45 and 60 years old with glioma.

V usage is TRBV5-5 and J usage is TRBJ1-1; D gene ambiguous. Trimming shortened V by 0 bases and J by 0 bases, and 12 bases separated the two germline ends. The CDR3 is made up of 16 amino acids. CDR1 and CDR2 from the germline V gene are SGHKS and YYEKEE (reference sequence). CDR3 nucleotide sequence: TGTGCCAGCAGCTTGGTCGTGGTCACAGTGAACACTGAAGCTTTCTTT. Translated, it gives CASSLVVVTVNTEAFF.

The chain links TRBV29-1 to TRBJ2-7, with 7 bases fitting TRBD1. Germline trimming cut 2 bases from V and 2 bases from J; bases unmatched to any gene: 6. This CDR3 region has 14 residues. The germline CDR1 and CDR2 sequences are SQVTM and ANQGSEA. CDR3 DNA: TGCAGCGTTGAATCGAGTCAGGGGGCCTACGAGCAGTACTTC. This sequence encodes CSVESSQGAYEQYF.

This clone was recorded only once. This rearrangement joins TRBV19 to TRBJ1-5, with 10 bases that match TRBD1. The CDR3 runs to 15 residues. V lost 3 bases to trimming and J lost 3 bases; unmatched junction nucleotides: 2. CDR1 is LNHDA and CDR2 is SQIVND in the germline V gene (reference sequence). The CDR3 sequence: CASSMGQGYNQPQHF. CDR3 sequence (DNA): TGTGCCAGTAGTATGGGACAGGGGTACAATCAGCCCCAGCATTTT.

The chain combines TRBV7-3 with TRBJ2-7; possible D gene TRBD1, 5 bases. Trimming removed 5 bases from V and 0 bases from J, with 11 bases in between. This CDR3 is 14 amino acids long. Germline V gene data show CDR1 as SGHTA and CDR2 as FQGTGA. The chain's CDR3 is CASSRRQYSYEQYF. CDR3 sequence (DNA): TGTGCCAGCAGCCGAAGACAGTACTCCTACGAGCAGTACTTC. Variable domain in full (rest from reference TRBV7-3 and TRBJ2-7): GAGVSQTPSNKVTEKGKYVELRCDPISGHTALYWYRQSLGQGPEFLIYFQGTGAADDSGLPNDRFFAVRPEGSVSTLKIQRTERGDSAVYLCASSRRQYSYEQYFGPGTRLTVT.

The chain couples TRBV7-9 to TRBJ1-3; possible D gene TRBD1, 5 bases. V lost 4 bases, J lost 2 bases, and 9 bases lay in between. The CDR3 totals 14 residues. CDR1 and CDR2 from the germline V gene are SEHNR and FQNEAQ (reference sequence). The CDR3 DNA reads as TGTGCCAGCAGCTCAGTGACAGCTGGAAACACCATATATTTT. It yields the protein CASSSVTAGNTIYF.

This clone was found once. The V and J genes are TRBV5-6 and TRBJ1-1; tentatively, D is TRBD1 (6 bases). The V and J ends lost 3 bases and 3 bases respectively, with 18 bases between them. Per the germline V gene, CDR1 is SGHDT and CDR2 is YYEEEE. This CDR3 spans 16 amino acids. The CDR3 DNA follows: TGTGCCAGCAGCTGGGGACCCCGGAGGGGGTACACTGAAGCTTTCTTT. This encodes CASSWGPRRGYTEAFF.

The V call is TRBV4-1, the J call TRBJ2-3, with a possible D match to TRBD1 (6 bases). The germline CDR1 and CDR2 sequences are MGHRA and YSYEKL. The ends were cut back, 5 bases at V and 2 bases at J, with 17 bases in the middle. This CDR3 comprises 16 residues. The CDR3 region is CASSKSNTGLTDTQYF. The CDR3, as DNA: TGCGCCAGCAGCAAGAGTAACACAGGGCTCACAGATACGCAGTATTTT.

CDR3 loop: CAISESLAGRTDTQYF. CDR3 nucleotide sequence: TGTGCCATCAGTGAGTCACTAGCGGGTCGCACAGATACGCAGTATTTT. This chain uses TRBV10-3 with TRBJ2-3; TRBD2 agrees at 9 bases. The germline CDR1 and CDR2 sequences are ENHRY and SYGVKD. V lost 0 bases, J lost 1 base, and 2 bases stayed unmatched. The CDR3 loop spans 16 amino acids.

This rearrangement joins TRBV6-1 to TRBJ2-2; D is undetermined. V was cut by 4 bases and J by 6 bases, with 12 bases left in between. Per the germline V gene, CDR1 is MNHNS and CDR2 is SASEGT. The length of the CDR3 is 14 residues. CDR3 DNA: TGTGCCAGCAGTGTAGTTGTTCCGGCCGGGGAGCTGTTTTTT. Translation gives CASSVVVPAGELFF.

This chain connects TRBV7-6 to TRBJ1-5, with D hard to call. CDR3 length equals 16 residues. The V and J ends lost 1 base and 3 bases respectively, with 13 bases between them. Looked up from germline, CDR1 is SGHVS and CDR2 is FNYEAQ. The chain's CDR3 is CASSLGWGRDNQPQHF. The CDR3, as DNA: TGTGCCAGCAGCTTAGGCTGGGGTAGAGACAATCAGCCCCAGCATTTT.

The chain carries TRBV19 and TRBJ1-1; a weak D match, TRBD1 (5 bases). The germline V and J ends were trimmed by 6 bases and 0 bases, with 8 bases remaining between them. Germline loops: CDR1 LNHDA, CDR2 SQIVND (reference sequence). This CDR3 is built from 13 residues. The CDR3 sequence is CASRRGMNTEAFF. CDR3 coding DNA: TGTGCCAGTAGGCGGGGGATGAACACTGAAGCTTTCTTT.

This clone was seen only once. The J gene is TRBJ1-4, the V gene TRBV5-6, with 8 bases aligning to TRBD1. Per germline, CDR1 SGHDT and CDR2 YYEEEE. Germline trimming cut 3 bases from V and 3 bases from J; bases unmatched to any gene: 4. The CDR3 runs to 15 residues. For the CDR3, the DNA is TGTGCCAGCAGCTGGAAACAGGGGGCTAATGAAAAACTGTTTTTT. It codes for CASSWKQGANEKLFF.

This rearrangement joins TRBV10-3 to TRBJ2-7, with D perhaps given as TRBD1 or TRBD2 (5 bases each). Germline V gives CDR1 ENHRY, CDR2 SYGVKD. With 4 bases removed from V and 1 base from J, the gap between germline ends came to 11 bases. This CDR3 contains 14 residues. This CDR3 reads CAISGGGGSYEQYF. CDR3 nucleotides: TGTGCCATCAGTGGGGGTGGGGGATCCTACGAGCAGTACTTC.

J is TRBJ2-3 and V is TRBV19; D may be TRBD1 (5 bases). Germline lookup yields CDR1 LNHDA and CDR2 SQIVND (reference sequence). This CDR3 region has 13 residues. Trimming removed 4 bases at V and 1 base at J, with 6 bases between. This chain's CDR3 is CASSTQGTDTQYF. CDR3 coding DNA: TGTGCCAGTAGTACACAGGGCACAGATACGCAGTATTTT. Combining the CDR3 with reference TRBV19 and TRBJ2-3 gives the whole variable domain DGGITQSPKYLFRKEGQNVTLSCEQNLNHDAMYWYRQDPGQGLRLIYYSQIVNDFQKGDIAEGYSVSREKKESFPLTVTSAQKNPTAFYLCASSTQGTDTQYFGPGTRLTVL.